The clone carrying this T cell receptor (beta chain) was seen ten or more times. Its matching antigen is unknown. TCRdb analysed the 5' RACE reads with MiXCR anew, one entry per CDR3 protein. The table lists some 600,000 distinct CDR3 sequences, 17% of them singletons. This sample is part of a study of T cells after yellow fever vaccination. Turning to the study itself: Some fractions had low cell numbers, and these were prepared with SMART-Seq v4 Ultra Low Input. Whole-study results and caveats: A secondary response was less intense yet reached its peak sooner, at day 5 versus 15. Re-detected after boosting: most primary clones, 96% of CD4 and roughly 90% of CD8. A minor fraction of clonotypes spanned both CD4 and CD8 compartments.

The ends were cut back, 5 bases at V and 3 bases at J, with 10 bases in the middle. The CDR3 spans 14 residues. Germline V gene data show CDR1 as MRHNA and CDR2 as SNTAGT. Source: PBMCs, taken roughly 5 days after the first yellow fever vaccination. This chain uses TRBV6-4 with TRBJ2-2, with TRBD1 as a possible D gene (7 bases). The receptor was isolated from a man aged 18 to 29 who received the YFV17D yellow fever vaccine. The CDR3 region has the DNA TGTGCCAGCAGTCAGGGGGGATACACCGGGGAGCTGTTTTTT. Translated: CASSQGGYTGELFF.